The 11 T cell receptor beta chains below all came from one sample that was sequenced in a study of blood T cell repertoires in COVID-19. Sequenced by immunoSEQ multiplex PCR; TCRdb stores in-frame clones only, minus some. The sample lists around 80,000 clones, 70% to 85% occurring once. The specimen was peripheral blood. These receptors all come from a middle-aged man with active or convalescent COVID-19.

The genes are TRBV2 and TRBJ2-7; TRBD1 is a possible D gene (5 bases). This CDR3 comprises 14 residues. V was clipped by 4 bases and J by 0 bases, with 10 bases between them. CDR1 is SNHLY, CDR2 FYNNEI, per germline. The CDR3 DNA reads as TGTGCCAGCAGTGTGAAACAGGTCTCCTACGAGCAGTACTTC. The encoded protein is CASSVKQVSYEQYF. The full variable domain, in which reference TRBV2 and TRBJ2-7 provide the parts outside the CDR3, is EPEVTQTPSHQVTQMGQEVILRCVPISNHLYFYWYRQILGQKVEFLVSFYNNEISEKSEIFDDQFSVERPDGSNFTLKIRSTKLEDSAMYFCASSVKQVSYEQYFGPGTRLTVT.

This clone came up a few times. The rearrangement links TRBV19 to TRBJ1-2; possible D gene TRBD1, 5 bases. The length of the CDR3 is 14 residues. CDR1 is LNHDA and CDR2 is SQIVND in the germline V gene (reference sequence). V lost 8 bases and J 10 bases, leaving 23 bases between the germline ends. The CDR3 is CASFDAGSLGDYTF. DNA for the CDR3: TGTGCCAGTTTTGACGCCGGGTCCCTAGGGGACTACACCTTC.

J is TRBJ2-2 and V is TRBV7-6; TRBD2 matches 8 bases. This CDR3 is 17 amino acids long. V dropped 7 bases and J dropped 3; count of bases not matched to a gene: 13. Germline V gene sequence: CDR1 SGHVS, CDR2 FNYEAQ. CDR3: CASTKAGGLGDTGELFF. Here the CDR3 DNA reads TGTGCCAGCACCAAGGCTGGGGGACTAGGGGACACCGGGGAGCTGTTTTTT. Drawing the rest from reference TRBV7-6 and TRBJ2-2, the complete variable domain is GAGVSQSPRYKVTKRGQDVALRCDPISGHVSLYWYRQALGQGPEFLTYFNYEAQQDKSGLPNDRFSAERPEGSISTLTIQRTEQRDSAMYRCASTKAGGLGDTGELFFGEGSRLTVL.

The chain is built from TRBV2 and TRBJ1-1; D unclear. In germline, CDR1 is SNHLY, CDR2 FYNNEI. V shed 6 bases and J shed 1 base, with 12 bases lying between them. The CDR3 contains 14 residues. The chain's CDR3 is CASRGIQSNTEAFF. DNA for the CDR3: TGTGCCAGCAGGGGCATACAGTCGAACACTGAAGCTTTCTTT.

This clone showed up just once. The genes are TRBV4-1 and TRBJ2-7; 8 nucleotides agree with TRBD1. Germline V gene sequence: CDR1 MGHRA, CDR2 YSYEKL. With V trimmed by 1 base and J by 1 base, 6 bases remained unmatched. The length of the CDR3 is 16 residues. CDR3 sequence reads: CASSQVDRGESYEQYF. CDR3 bases: TGCGCCAGCAGCCAAGTTGACAGGGGCGAATCCTACGAGCAGTACTTC.

The chain employs TRBV11-1 and TRBJ2-3, with TRBD2 identical over 7 bases. This CDR3 has 15 residues. Unmatched junction bases numbered 9, after V lost 3 bases and J lost 6 bases. Germline CDR1 is SGHAT and CDR2 is FQDESV (reference sequence). CDR3 DNA sequence: TGTGCCAGCAGCTTTAGGGCTAGCGGTGAGGATACGCAGTATTTT. Translated, it gives CASSFRASGEDTQYF.

V usage is TRBV18 and J usage is TRBJ2-3; D perhaps matches TRBD2 (6 bases). The germline V gene encodes CDR1 KGHSH and CDR2 LQKENI. Trimming removed 6 bases from V and 1 base from J, with 11 bases in between. The CDR3 consists of 14 residues. CDR3 residues: CASSSTGGTDTQYF. The CDR3, as DNA: TGTGCCAGCTCTTCAACGGGGGGCACAGATACGCAGTATTTT.

The chain has TRBV30 and TRBJ2-1; unclear D gene. The germline V gene has CDR1 GTSNPN and CDR2 SVGIG (reference sequence). This CDR3 is built from 16 residues. The V end lost 2 bases, the J end lost 10 bases, and 24 bases lay between the germline ends. CDR3 residues: CAWSRARQLPEREQFF. The CDR3 coding sequence is TGTGCCTGGAGTCGAGCGCGCCAGCTCCCTGAAAGAGAGCAGTTCTTC.

The rearrangement uses TRBV6-5 and TRBJ1-2, with 12 nucleotides matching TRBD1. CDR1 is MNHEY, CDR2 SVGAGI, per germline. The CDR3 runs 15 residues. V was pared by 6 bases and J by 3 bases, with 5 bases of the junction left unmatched. CDR3: CASRPGQGADYGYTF. CDR3 nucleotides: TGTGCCAGCAGGCCGGGACAGGGGGCGGACTATGGCTACACCTTC.

The chain joins TRBV18 to TRBJ2-5, with TRBD1 as a possible D gene (6 bases). CDR1 and CDR2 from the germline V gene are KGHSH and LQKENI. V was shortened by 1 base and J by 0 bases, with 15 bases between the two germline ends. The CDR3 consists of 17 residues. The CDR3 nucleotides read TGTGCCAGCTCACCACGGGGATTGTCAGGGGACCAAGAGACCCAGTACTTC. It specifies CASSPRGLSGDQETQYF.

The chain is built from TRBV19 and TRBJ1-1, with 8 bases lining up with TRBD1. Germline V lookup: CDR1 LNHDA, CDR2 SQIVND (reference sequence). This CDR3 has 14 amino acids. The trim removed 8 bases at V and 5 bases at J, leaving 10 bases unmatched. Here the CDR3 reads CASSDWGDRTEAFF. Written as DNA, the CDR3 is TGTGCCAGTTCCGACTGGGGGGACAGGACTGAAGCTTTCTTT.